The clone carrying this T cell receptor beta chain has at least ten counts. What it recognizes is unknown. One end of the junction is discordant with germline, which a read error may explain. The authors built TCR beta libraries using iRepertoire HTBI primers and Arm-PCR of CDR3 regions. TCRdb ran MiXCR on the multiplex PCR reads and lists one entry per CDR3 protein. The sample holds fewer than 500,000 distinct CDR3 sequences; 15% to 20% are singletons and the top ten take 12%. The time point denotes: newly diagnosed GD, antithyroid drugs for less than 3 months. PBMCs provided the RNA from which the TCR library was made. Peripheral blood, 7.5 to 9 milliliters of it, was drawn into EDTA tubes. This specimen belongs to a study of regulatory T cells in long-lasting Graves disease. This CDR3 comprises 14 residues. Study-level findings and limits: Persistent disease exhibited a predilection for TRBV28, TRBJ1-2 and TRBJ2-5.

The same sample was also used in a study of T cells in Graves' hyperthyroidism and ophthalmopathy. As reported in that work: The HTBI primer set served for first-round RT-PCR of the TCR CDR3. A model built on 13 V-J features separated ophthalmopathy from stable hyperthyroidism.

The rearrangement joins TRBV12-3 or TRBV12-4 to TRBJ2-1, with D possibly TRBD1 on 5 matching bases. This TCR was recovered from a man aged 40-55 years with Graves disease. Sequenced material: peripheral blood mononuclear cells (PBMCs), taken at new diagnosis, from a patient treated with antithyroid drugs. Here the CDR3 reads CASRLVDSGNEQFF. The CDR3 DNA is TGTGCCAGCAGGTTAGTCGACAGTGGCAATGAGCAGTTCTTC.